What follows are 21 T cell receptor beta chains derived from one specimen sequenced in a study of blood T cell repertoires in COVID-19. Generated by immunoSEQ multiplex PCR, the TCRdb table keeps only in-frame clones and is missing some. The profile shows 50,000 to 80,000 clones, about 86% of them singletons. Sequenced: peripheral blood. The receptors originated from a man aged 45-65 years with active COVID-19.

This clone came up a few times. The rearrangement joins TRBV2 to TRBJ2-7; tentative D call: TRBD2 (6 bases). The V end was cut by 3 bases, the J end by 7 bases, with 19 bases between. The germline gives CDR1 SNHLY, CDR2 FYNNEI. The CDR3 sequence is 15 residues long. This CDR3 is CASSDPRRGTNEQYV. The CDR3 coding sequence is TGTGCCAGCAGTGATCCTCGACGGGGGACGAATGAGCAGTACGTC.

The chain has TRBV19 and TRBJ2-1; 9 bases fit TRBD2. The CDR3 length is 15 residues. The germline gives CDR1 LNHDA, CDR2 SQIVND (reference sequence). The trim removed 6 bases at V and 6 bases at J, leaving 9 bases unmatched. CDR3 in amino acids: CASRQFSGGPNEQFF. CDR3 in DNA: TGTGCCAGTAGGCAATTTAGCGGGGGTCCCAATGAGCAGTTCTTC.

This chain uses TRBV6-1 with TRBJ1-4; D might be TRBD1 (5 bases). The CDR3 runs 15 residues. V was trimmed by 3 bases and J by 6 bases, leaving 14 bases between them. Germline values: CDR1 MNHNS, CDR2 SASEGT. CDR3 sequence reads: CASSETAYVHEKLFF. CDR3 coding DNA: TGTGCCAGCAGTGAGACAGCTTATGTTCATGAAAAACTGTTTTTT.

CDR3 region: CSASRGGVGQPQHF. In DNA, the CDR3 is TGCAGTGCTAGTAGGGGGGGGGTCGGTCAGCCCCAGCATTTT. The chain combines TRBV20-1 with TRBJ1-5; possibly TRBD1 for D (6 bases). Germline CDR1 is DFQATT and CDR2 is SNEGSKA (reference sequence). The CDR3 runs 14 residues. V dropped 3 bases and J dropped 6 bases, with 15 bases sitting between them.

This CDR3 reads CASSLRDRPGYTF. The DNA of the CDR3 is TGTGCCAGCAGCTTAAGGGACAGACCGGGCTACACCTTC. The gene calls are TRBV5-6 and TRBJ1-2; 7 bases are a match to TRBD1. Per germline, CDR1 SGHDT and CDR2 YYEEEE. CDR3 length: 13 amino acids. V was pared by 2 bases and J by 8 bases, with 6 bases of the junction left unmatched. The variable domain in full, completed from reference TRBV5-6 and TRBJ1-2, reads DAGVTQSPTHLIKTRGQQVTLRCSPKSGHDTVSWYQQALGQGPQFIFQYYEEEERQRGNFPDRFSGHQFPNYSSELNVNALLLGDSALYLCASSLRDRPGYTFGSGTRLTVV.

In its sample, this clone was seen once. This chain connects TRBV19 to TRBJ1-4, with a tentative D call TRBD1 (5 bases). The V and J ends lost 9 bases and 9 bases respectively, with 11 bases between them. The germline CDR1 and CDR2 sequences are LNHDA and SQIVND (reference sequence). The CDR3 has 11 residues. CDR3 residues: CASQMGQKLFF. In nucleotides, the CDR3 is TGTGCCAGCCAGATGGGGCAAAAACTGTTTTTT.

In DNA form, the CDR3 reads TGCGCCAGCAGCTCAGGACACAACACCGGGGAGCTGTTTTTT. It translates to CASSSGHNTGELFF. The gene calls are TRBV5-1 and TRBJ2-2, with D maybe TRBD1 (5 bases). Deletions cut 3 bases from V and 2 bases from J, with 8 bases between. Germline V gene data show CDR1 as SGHRS and CDR2 as YFSETQ. CDR3 size: 14 residues. The variable domain in full, completed from reference TRBV5-1 and TRBJ2-2, reads KAGVTQTPRYLIKTRGQQVTLSCSPISGHRSVSWYQQTPGQGLQFLFEYFSETQRNKGNFPGRFSGRQFSNSRSEMNVSTLELGDSALYLCASSSGHNTGELFFGEGSRLTVL.

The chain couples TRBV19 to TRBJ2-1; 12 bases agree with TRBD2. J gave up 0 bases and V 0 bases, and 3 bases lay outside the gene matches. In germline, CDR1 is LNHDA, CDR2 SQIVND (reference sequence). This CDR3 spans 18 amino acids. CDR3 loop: CASSIEGLAGYSYNEQFF. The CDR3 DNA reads TGTGCCAGTAGTATAGAGGGACTAGCGGGTTACTCCTACAATGAGCAGTTCTTC.

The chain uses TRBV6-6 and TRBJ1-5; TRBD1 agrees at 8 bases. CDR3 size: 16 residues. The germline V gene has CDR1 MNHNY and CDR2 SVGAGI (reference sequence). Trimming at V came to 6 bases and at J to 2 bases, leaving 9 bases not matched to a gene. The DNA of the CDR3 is TGTGCCAGCAGGGACAGGGAAATGGGGGGCAATCAGCCCCAGCATTTT. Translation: CASRDREMGGNQPQHF.

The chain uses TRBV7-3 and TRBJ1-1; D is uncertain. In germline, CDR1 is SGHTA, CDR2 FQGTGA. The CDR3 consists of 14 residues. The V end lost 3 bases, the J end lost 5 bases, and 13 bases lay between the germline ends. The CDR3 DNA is TGTGCCAGCAGCTTTCTGCACGGAGAGACTGAAGCTTTCTTT. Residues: CASSFLHGETEAFF.

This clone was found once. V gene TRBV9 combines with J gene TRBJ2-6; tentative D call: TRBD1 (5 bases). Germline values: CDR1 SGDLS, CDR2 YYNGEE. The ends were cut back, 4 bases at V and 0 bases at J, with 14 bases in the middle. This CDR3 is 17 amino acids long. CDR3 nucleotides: TGTGCCAGCAGCCCCGAGACAGCTCCCTCTGGGGCCAACGTCCTGACTTTC. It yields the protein CASSPETAPSGANVLTF.

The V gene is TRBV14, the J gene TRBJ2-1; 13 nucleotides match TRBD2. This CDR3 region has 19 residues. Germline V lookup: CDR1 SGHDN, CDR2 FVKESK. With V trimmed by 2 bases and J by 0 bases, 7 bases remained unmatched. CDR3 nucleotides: TGTGCCAGCAGCCAAAAACCGGGACTAGCGGGGAGCTCCTACAATGAGCAGTTCTTC. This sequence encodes CASSQKPGLAGSSYNEQFF.

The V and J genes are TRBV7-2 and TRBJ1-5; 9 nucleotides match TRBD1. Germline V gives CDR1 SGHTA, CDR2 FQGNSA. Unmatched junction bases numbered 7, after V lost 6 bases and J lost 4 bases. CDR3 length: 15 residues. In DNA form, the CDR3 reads TGTGCCAGCAGTTTTACAGGGGGCGAAAATCAGCCCCAGCATTTT. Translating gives CASSFTGGENQPQHF.

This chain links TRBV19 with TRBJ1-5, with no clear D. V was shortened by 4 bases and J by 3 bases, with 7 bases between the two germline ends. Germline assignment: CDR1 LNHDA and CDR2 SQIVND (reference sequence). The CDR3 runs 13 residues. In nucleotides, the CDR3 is TGTGCCAGTAGTACGGTTTCCAATCAGCCCCAGCATTTT. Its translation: CASSTVSNQPQHF.

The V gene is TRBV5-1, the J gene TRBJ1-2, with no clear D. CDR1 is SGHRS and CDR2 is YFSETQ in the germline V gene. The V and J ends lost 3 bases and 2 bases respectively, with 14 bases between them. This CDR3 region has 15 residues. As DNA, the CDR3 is TGCGCCAGCAGCTCCGGGTTAGGAGGCAACTATGGCTACACCTTC. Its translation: CASSSGLGGNYGYTF.

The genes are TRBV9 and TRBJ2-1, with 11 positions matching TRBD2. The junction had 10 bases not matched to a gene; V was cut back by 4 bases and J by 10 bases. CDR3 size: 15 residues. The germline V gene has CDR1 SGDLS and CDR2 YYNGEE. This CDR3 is CASSPLRLAGTEQFF. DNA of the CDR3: TGTGCCAGCAGCCCATTGCGACTAGCGGGGACGGAGCAGTTCTTC.

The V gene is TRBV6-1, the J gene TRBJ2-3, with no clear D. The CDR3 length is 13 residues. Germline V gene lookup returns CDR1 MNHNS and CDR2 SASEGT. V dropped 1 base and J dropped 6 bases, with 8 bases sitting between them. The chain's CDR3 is CASSEGPPDTQYF. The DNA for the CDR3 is TGTGCCAGCAGTGAAGGGCCCCCCGATACGCAGTATTTT.

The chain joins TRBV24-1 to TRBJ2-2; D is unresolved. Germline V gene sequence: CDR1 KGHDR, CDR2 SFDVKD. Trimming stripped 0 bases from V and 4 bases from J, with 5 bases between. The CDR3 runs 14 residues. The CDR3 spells CATSDLPFTGELFF. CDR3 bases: TGTGCCACCAGTGATTTGCCGTTCACCGGGGAGCTGTTTTTT.

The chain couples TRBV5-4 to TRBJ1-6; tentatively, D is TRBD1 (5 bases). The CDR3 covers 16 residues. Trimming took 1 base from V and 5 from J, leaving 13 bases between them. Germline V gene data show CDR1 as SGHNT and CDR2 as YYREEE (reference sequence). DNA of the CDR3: TGTGCCAGCAGCTTGTACATGGAGACAGATAATTCACCCCTCCACTTT. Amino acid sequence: CASSLYMETDNSPLHF.

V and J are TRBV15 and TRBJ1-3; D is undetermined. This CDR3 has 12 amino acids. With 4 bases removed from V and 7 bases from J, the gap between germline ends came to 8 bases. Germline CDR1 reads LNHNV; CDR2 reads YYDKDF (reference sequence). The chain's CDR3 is CATSTEANTIYF. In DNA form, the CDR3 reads TGTGCCACCAGCACCGAGGCCAACACCATATATTTT.

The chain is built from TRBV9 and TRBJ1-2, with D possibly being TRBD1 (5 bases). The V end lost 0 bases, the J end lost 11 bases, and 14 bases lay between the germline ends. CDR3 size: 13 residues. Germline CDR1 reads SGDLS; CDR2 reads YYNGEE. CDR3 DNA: TGTGCCAGCAGCGTAGAGACAGCGGGTAGTTACACCTTC. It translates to CASSVETAGSYTF.